A selection of T cell receptor beta chains follows, all from one sample in a study of T cell responses to AZD1222 COVID-19 vaccine. Assay: immunoSEQ multiplex PCR; the TCRdb copy retains only in-frame clones and omits some. The sample has more than 100,000 clones; around 92% are singletons. The input for sequencing was peripheral blood, taken on day 0 of AZD1222 vaccination. These receptors came from an adult in good health. Each CDR3 is given with its conserved first and last residue. The D gene is left open where the match is weak. Clone size appears in some rows only: once, few, many, or a class for an expanded clone.

v_call	j_call	clone_size	d_call	cdr3_nt	cdr3_aa
TRBV4-3	TRBJ2-1	.	TRBD2	TGCGCCAGCAGCCCCCAGTATTATGCTAGCGGCAAAACTAACAATGAGCAGTTCTTC	CASSPQYYASGKTNNEQFF
TRBV2	TRBJ2-4	once	.	TGTGCCAGCAGTGAAAGGGGAAGGGGGTTCGTCAAAAACATTCAGTACTTC	CASSERGRGFVKNIQYF
TRBV3-1/TRBV3-2	TRBJ2-2	.	TRBD2	TGTGCCAGCAGCCACCAACTAGCGGGGGGTGGCGGGGAGCTGTTTTTT	CASSHQLAGGGGELFF
TRBV6-5	TRBJ1-2	.	.	TGTGCCAGCAGTCCCCTTACAACAGATAACTATGGCTACACCTTC	CASSPLTTDNYGYTF
TRBV19	TRBJ1-2	.	TRBD1	TGTGCCAGTAGGATGACAGGGGGTCTTCTCTATGGCTACACCTTC	CASRMTGGLLYGYTF
TRBV7-9	TRBJ2-1	.	.	TGTGCCAGCAGCTTAGTCGCTCATGAGCAGTTCTTC	CASSLVAHEQFF
TRBV4-3	TRBJ2-7	.	.	TGCGCCAGCAGCCCTGCAAGGGGTTCCTACGAGCAGTACTTC	CASSPARGSYEQYF
TRBV29-1	TRBJ2-7	.	TRBD1	TGCAGCGTGGGACAGGGATCTAAGCAGTACTTC	CSVGQGSKQYF
TRBV6-1	TRBJ1-5	.	TRBD1	TGTGCCAGCAGTGAAGAGGGACAGGGGCATCAGCCCCAGCATTTT	CASSEEGQGHQPQHF
TRBV11-2	TRBJ1-2	.	TRBD1	TGTGCCAGCAGCCCTTGGACAGGGGGCAACTATGGCTACACCTTC	CASSPWTGGNYGYTF
TRBV28	TRBJ2-3	.	.	TGTGCCAGCAGTCCCCCTGTGGATACGCAGTATTTT	CASSPPVDTQYF
TRBV6-6	TRBJ1-1	.	TRBD1	TGTGCCAGCAGTTTGACAGGGGGCGCCGACACTGAAGCTTTCTTT	CASSLTGGADTEAFF
TRBV13	TRBJ2-3	.	TRBD2	TGTGCCAGCAGCTTCACTAGCGGGAGGTCCGATACGCAGTATTTT	CASSFTSGRSDTQYF
TRBV30	TRBJ1-1	.	.	TGTGCCTGGAGTGGGGTGGACTACACTGAAGCTTTCTTT	CAWSGVDYTEAFF
TRBV7-2	TRBJ1-1	.	.	TGTGCCAGCAGCTTGTATGCGGTTGAAGGGGCCGAAAACACTGAAGCTTTCTTT	CASSLYAVEGAENTEAFF
TRBV4-3	TRBJ2-7	.	TRBD1	TGCGCCAGCAGCCAAGCGTACGGGACAGGTGCCTACGAGCAGTACTTC	CASSQAYGTGAYEQYF
TRBV28	TRBJ1-2	.	TRBD1	TGTGCCAGCAGTTTACAGGGGGCGGGGTACTATGGCTACACCTTC	CASSLQGAGYYGYTF
TRBV9	TRBJ1-1	.	.	TGTGCCGTCAGTAAGAGGGGCCACACTGAAGCTTTCTTT	CAVSKRGHTEAFF
TRBV15	TRBJ2-6	.	TRBD1	TGTGCCACCAGCAACGACAGGGCTGGGGCCAACGTCCTGACTTTC	CATSNDRAGANVLTF
TRBV6-1	TRBJ1-5	.	.	TGTGCCAGCAGTGAAGAAGGGTGGAGGTACGATCAGCCCCAGCATTTT	CASSEEGWRYDQPQHF
TRBV28	TRBJ2-2	.	.	TGTGCCAGCAGTTTGTTCGGGGGCAGTCGATTAAACACCGGGGAGCTGTTTTTT	CASSLFGGSRLNTGELFF
TRBV6-2/TRBV6-3	TRBJ2-2	.	TRBD1	TGTGCCAGCAGTTACCCTACGACAGGGGGACCGAACACCGGGGAGCTGTTTTTT	CASSYPTTGGPNTGELFF
TRBV6-5	TRBJ1-5	.	.	TGTGCCAGCAGTTACGATGATAGCAATCAGCCCCAGCATTTT	CASSYDDSNQPQHF
TRBV7-8	TRBJ1-2	.	.	TGTGCCAGCAGCCCGGACAGTAACTATGGCTACACCTTC	CASSPDSNYGYTF
TRBV28	TRBJ2-1	once	TRBD2	TGTGCCAGCAGTTCCGCCGCTAGCGGGACCTACAATGAGCAGTTCTTC	CASSSAASGTYNEQFF
TRBV28	TRBJ2-1	.	.	TGTGCCAGCAGTTTAGCTGGGGGACACAATGAGCAGTTCTTC	CASSLAGGHNEQFF
TRBV7-9	TRBJ2-7	.	.	TGTGCCAGCAGCCCGAGGAGGTTCGGATACTACGAGCAGTACTTC	CASSPRRFGYYEQYF
TRBV5-1	TRBJ2-2	.	TRBD2	TGCGCCAGCAGCATAGGACTAGCGGGGGCCACGTTTGGGGAGCTGTTTTTT	CASSIGLAGATFGELFF
TRBV7-2	TRBJ2-7	few	.	TGTGCCAGCAGCTTGGCGACAGGACTCGGGGACGAGCAGTACTTC	CASSLATGLGDEQYF
TRBV5-8	TRBJ1-2	.	.	TGTGCCAGCAGCTATCAGACCTATGGCTACACCTTC	CASSYQTYGYTF
TRBV9	TRBJ1-1	.	.	TGTGCCAGCAGCACAGGTGTATTTGGAGAAGCTTTCTTT	CASSTGVFGEAFF
TRBV27	TRBJ2-2	.	.	TGTGCCAGCAGGGCAGGGATGGGGACCGGGGAGCTGTTTTTT	CASRAGMGTGELFF
TRBV21-1	TRBJ2-7	.	.	TGTGCCAGCAGCCCCCCTTTTCGTGAGCAGTACTTC	CASSPPFREQYF
TRBV14	TRBJ1-1	.	.	TGTGCCAGCAGCCAACTCGACACTCCGAACACTGAAGCTTTCTTT	CASSQLDTPNTEAFF
TRBV4-1	TRBJ2-7	few	TRBD1	TGCGCCAGCAGCCCCTACAGGGGACCCTACGAGCAGTACTTC	CASSPYRGPYEQYF
TRBV6-5	TRBJ1-2	once	.	TGTGCCAGCAGGGGGAGGGACCCTAACTATGGCTACACCTTC	CASRGRDPNYGYTF
TRBV23-1	TRBJ2-2	.	TRBD2	TGCGCCAGCAGTCAATCGCTAGCGGGAGTTAGCACCGGGGAGCTGTTTTTT	CASSQSLAGVSTGELFF
TRBV6-2/TRBV6-3	TRBJ1-1	.	TRBD1	TGTGCCAGCAGCCTGCGACAGGGAACTGAAGCTTTCTTT	CASSLRQGTEAFF
TRBV19	TRBJ1-6	once	.	TGTGCCAGTAGTATTGGGTACTATAATTCACCCCTCCACTTT	CASSIGYYNSPLHF
TRBV14	TRBJ2-7	.	.	TGTGCCAGCAGCCAAGTAACTGGGGTGCAGTGGGAGCAGTACTTC	CASSQVTGVQWEQYF
TRBV5-6	TRBJ1-1	.	.	TGTGCCAGCAGCTTGGATACGGGGAGCACTGAAGCTTTCTTT	CASSLDTGSTEAFF
TRBV4-3	TRBJ1-6	few	.	TGCGCCAGCAGCCAAGGCCTAGTTAATAATTCACCCCTCCACTTT	CASSQGLVNNSPLHF
TRBV7-9	TRBJ1-5	.	.	TGTGCCAGCAGCCACGAGGCAAGGCCCCAGCATTTT	CASSHEARPQHF
TRBV6-5	TRBJ1-6	.	.	TGTGCCAGCAGTTTACACAGTTTGAATAATTCACCCCTCCACTTT	CASSLHSLNNSPLHF
TRBV12-2	TRBJ2-1	.	.	TGTGCAAGTCGCTTAGCGAGGGGGCCGCGGATTTACAATGAGCAGTTCTTC	CASRLARGPRIYNEQFF
TRBV7-9	TRBJ2-1	.	.	TGTGCCAGCAGCCCCGCCCCAAACAATGAGCAGTTCTTC	CASSPAPNNEQFF
TRBV7-2	TRBJ1-1	.	.	TGTGCCAGCAGCACCTACCTCAGATCTAACACTGAAGCTTTCTTT	CASSTYLRSNTEAFF
TRBV11-3	TRBJ2-3	.	.	TGTGCCAGCAGCCCAAAGGAGGAGACAGATACGCAGTATTTT	CASSPKEETDTQYF